Each of the 5 T cell receptor beta chains below was sequenced from the same sample in a study of glioma-infiltrating T cells after dendritic cell vaccination. Indicated time point: after dendritic cell vaccination, including at tumor progression/relapse. Profiling relied on immunoSEQ multiplex PCR, and the TCRdb table lists in-frame clones only, not all of them. The table includes tens of thousands of clones, about four fifths detected once. Sequenced material: blood, taken after dendritic cell vaccination. The receptors here all came from a human donor with glioblastoma.

V is TRBV4-1 and J is TRBJ1-6; possibly TRBD1 for D (6 bases). There are 16 residues in the CDR3. CDR1 and CDR2 (germline): MGHRA, YSYEKL. V dropped 4 bases and J dropped 8 bases, with 18 bases sitting between them. The DNA for the CDR3 is TGCGCCAGCAGCCTGGACAGCGCCTTGGATGATTCACCCCTCCACTTT. Translation gives CASSLDSALDDSPLHF.

Note on this clone: The junction and the germline gene differ at one end; a read error may be behind it. The V call is TRBV4-1, the J call TRBJ1-5; D gene unclear. From germline, CDR1 is MGHRA and CDR2 YSYEKL. This CDR3 is built from 13 residues. Here the CDR3 DNA reads TGCGCCAGCAGCCAAGACCGGGGTCAGCCCCAACATTTT. This encodes CASSQDRGQPQHF.

The table lists this clone with many counts. The rearrangement joins TRBV19 to TRBJ2-3; 9 bases fit TRBD1. Germline V gene data show CDR1 as LNHDA and CDR2 as SQIVND (reference sequence). V was pared by 8 bases and J by 2 bases, with 2 bases of the junction left unmatched. The CDR3 spans 13 residues. Written as DNA, the CDR3 is TGTGCCAGTGGACAGGGGTACACAGATACGCAGTATTTT. This encodes CASGQGYTDTQYF. Full variable domain (missing parts from reference TRBV19 and TRBJ2-3): DGGITQSPKYLFRKEGQNVTLSCEQNLNHDAMYWYRQDPGQGLRLIYYSQIVNDFQKGDIAEGYSVSREKKESFPLTVTSAQKNPTAFYLCASGQGYTDTQYFGPGTRLTVL.

This clone was counted only a few times. Other DNA sequences within the sample encode an identical CDR3. The chain uses TRBV4-1 and TRBJ1-1, with 11 bases identical to TRBD1. Germline-derived CDR1 and CDR2 are MGHRA and YSYEKL. The J segment lost 1 base and the V segment lost 3 bases, leaving 4 bases of the junction unmatched. The CDR3 totals 16 residues. In DNA, the CDR3 is TGCGCCAGCAGCCACGGACAGGGGGCTGGGAACACTGAAGCTTTCTTT. It specifies CASSHGQGAGNTEAFF.

The chain carries TRBV7-9 and TRBJ2-2, with 12 bases identical to TRBD2. V dropped 5 bases and J dropped 3; count of bases not matched to a gene: 7. Germline loops: CDR1 SEHNR, CDR2 FQNEAQ (reference sequence). The CDR3 has 17 residues. CDR3 DNA sequence: TGTGCCAGCAGCCCCGGGACTAGCGGGCCAGACACCGGGGAGCTGTTTTTT. Its protein product is CASSPGTSGPDTGELFF.